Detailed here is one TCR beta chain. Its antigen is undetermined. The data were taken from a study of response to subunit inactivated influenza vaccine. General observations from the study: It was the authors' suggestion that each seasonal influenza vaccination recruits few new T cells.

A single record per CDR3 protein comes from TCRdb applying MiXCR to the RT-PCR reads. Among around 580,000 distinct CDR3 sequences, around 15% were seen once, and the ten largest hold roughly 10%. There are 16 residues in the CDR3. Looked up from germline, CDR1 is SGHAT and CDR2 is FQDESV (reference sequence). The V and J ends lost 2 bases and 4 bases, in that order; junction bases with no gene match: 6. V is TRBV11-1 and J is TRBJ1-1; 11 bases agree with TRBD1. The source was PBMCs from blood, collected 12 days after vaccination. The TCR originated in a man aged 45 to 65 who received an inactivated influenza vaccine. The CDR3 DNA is TGTGCCAGCAGCTTAAACGCCGGGACAGGGGGCACTGAAGCTTTCTTT. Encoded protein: CASSLNAGTGGTEAFF.